Below, 18 T cell receptor beta chains from the same sample are listed, as sequenced in a study of blood T cells in healthy people across ages. The use of a sample-barcoded 5' primer and a J-beta primer mix characterized a second PCR of roughly 6 to 11 cycles. TCRdb re-analysed the 5' RACE reads in MiXCR, keeping a single row per CDR3 protein. The repertoire has about 900,000 distinct CDR3 sequences, around 48% of them found once; the top ten carry about an eighth. The sample was blood. All receptors come from a man aged 30 to 39 in good health.

The rearrangement links TRBV7-9 to TRBJ1-1; 8 bases align to TRBD1. Germline CDR1 SEHNR, CDR2 FQNEAQ (reference sequence). The CDR3 runs to 13 residues. The J segment lost 6 bases and the V segment lost 1 base, leaving 1 base of the junction unmatched. The chain's CDR3 is CASSLEGQAEAFF. Written as DNA, the CDR3 is TGTGCCAGCAGCTTAGAGGGACAGGCTGAAGCTTTCTTT.

The J gene is TRBJ2-1, the V gene TRBV3-1, with TRBD1 matching over 8 bases. The CDR3 is 14 amino acids. The trim removed 4 bases at V and 8 bases at J, leaving 7 bases unmatched. Germline V gene sequence: CDR1 LGHDT, CDR2 YNNKEL (reference sequence). The CDR3 bases are TGTGCCAGCAGCCGCTCTGACAGGGGCTATGAGCAGTTCTTC. Its translation: CASSRSDRGYEQFF.

The chain employs TRBV7-2 and TRBJ1-1; TRBD1 matches at 7 bases. The CDR3 length is 15 residues. The germline gives CDR1 SGHTA, CDR2 FQGNSA. Trimming cost V 6 bases and J 5 bases; bases outside gene matches: 12. The CDR3 region has the DNA TGTGCCAGCAGGCGAACACAGGGGATTCGAACTGAAGCTTTCTTT. This codes for CASRRTQGIRTEAFF.

This clonotype was seen at least ten times. This chain connects TRBV27 to TRBJ2-7; tentative D call: TRBD2 (6 bases). The CDR3 is 14 residues long. V lost 2 bases, J lost 0 bases, and 8 bases lay in between. Germline CDR1 is MNHEY and CDR2 is SMNVEV (reference sequence). CDR3 loop: CASSLARDSYEQYF. CDR3 nucleotide sequence: TGTGCCAGCAGTTTAGCGCGGGACTCCTACGAGCAGTACTTC.

The rearrangement links TRBV29-1 to TRBJ2-1; TRBD1 matches at 9 bases. The J call is doubtful: the DNA matches TRBJ2-7 better. The germline V gene encodes CDR1 SQVTM and CDR2 ANQGSEA. The CDR3 has 14 residues. In DNA form, the CDR3 reads TGCAGCGTAGGGTTGGGACAGGGTGTGAATGAGCAGTACTTC. It is translated as CSVGLGQGVNEQYF.

The V call is TRBV27, the J call TRBJ1-1; 7 bases are shared with TRBD1. Germline values: CDR1 MNHEY, CDR2 SMNVEV (reference sequence). J gave up 4 bases and V 8 bases, and 19 bases lay outside the gene matches. The CDR3 loop spans 17 amino acids. CDR3 in amino acids: CASRRTDRVKRGTEAFF. In DNA form, the CDR3 reads TGTGCCAGCCGCCGCACCGACAGGGTAAAAAGGGGCACTGAAGCTTTCTTT.

This clonotype was observed a handful of times. V is TRBV7-2 and J is TRBJ2-1; TRBD2 aligns across 9 bases. CDR1 is SGHTA and CDR2 is FQGNSA in the germline V gene. The J segment lost 0 bases and the V segment lost 1 base, leaving 1 base of the junction unmatched. This CDR3 has 16 residues. The CDR3 DNA follows: TGTGCCAGCAGCTTAGTAGCGGGGGCCTCCTACAATGAGCAGTTCTTC. Translated: CASSLVAGASYNEQFF.

The table lists this clonotype with many counts. The genes are TRBV3-1 and TRBJ1-1, with a tentative D call TRBD1 (6 bases). The CDR3 sequence is 13 residues long. Per germline, CDR1 LGHDT and CDR2 YNNKEL (reference sequence). V shed 2 bases and J shed 5 bases, with 9 bases lying between them. In nucleotides, the CDR3 is TGTGCCAGCAGCCAATACAGGGCTACTGAAGCTTTCTTT. This encodes CASSQYRATEAFF.

V is TRBV20-1 and J is TRBJ2-4, with D maybe TRBD2 (7 bases). The CDR3 is 14 residues long. CDR1 is DFQATT and CDR2 is SNEGSKA in the germline V gene (reference sequence). Trimming removed 2 bases at V and 5 bases at J, with 13 bases between. This CDR3 is CSARMGEGENIQYF. The DNA of the CDR3 is TGCAGTGCTAGAATGGGGGAGGGGGAAAACATTCAGTACTTC.

This clonotype was recorded at least ten times. The chain has TRBV6-2 or TRBV6-3 and TRBJ2-3, with D possibly called TRBD1 or TRBD2 (5 bases each). The CDR3 is 12 amino acids. The germline gives CDR1 MNHEY, CDR2 SVGEGT. V was pared by 8 bases and J by 4 bases, with 10 bases between. Here the CDR3 DNA reads TGTGCCAGCCGGGACCCCCCAGATACGCAGTATTTT. It codes for CASRDPPDTQYF.

The V call is TRBV5-1, the J call TRBJ1-1; no reliable D call. The V end lost 6 bases, the J end lost 4 bases, and 16 bases lay between the germline ends. Per germline, CDR1 SGHRS and CDR2 YFSETQ. There are 14 residues in the CDR3. CDR3 loop: CASNTMSGSTEAFF. CDR3 sequence (DNA): TGCGCCAGCAATACTATGTCGGGCTCCACTGAAGCTTTCTTT. Full variable domain (remainder filled in from reference TRBV5-1 and TRBJ1-1): KAGVTQTPRYLIKTRGQQVTLSCSPISGHRSVSWYQQTPGQGLQFLFEYFSETQRNKGNFPGRFSGRQFSNSRSEMNVSTLELGDSALYLCASNTMSGSTEAFFGQGTRLTVV.

This rearrangement joins TRBV24-1 to TRBJ2-5; perhaps TRBD1 as D (6 bases). The better agreement between TRBJ2-7 and the DNA end casts doubt on the J call. Germline assignment: CDR1 KGHDR and CDR2 SFDVKD. The CDR3 has 15 residues. Here the CDR3 DNA reads TGTGCCACCAGCCCTCGGGACACCAGTTCCTACGAGCAGTACTTC. Translating it yields CATSPRDTSSYEQYF.

In this sample, this clonotype turned up a few times. The rearrangement uses TRBV12-3 or TRBV12-4 and TRBJ1-4; a weak D match, TRBD1 (5 bases). The CDR3 runs to 16 residues. Trimming pared 5 bases from V and 0 bases from J, leaving 13 bases between. CDR3 DNA: TGTGCCAGCAGTCCAAGACAGACGGCAACTAATGAAAAACTGTTTTTT. Residues: CASSPRQTATNEKLFF.

The gene calls are TRBV30 and TRBJ2-2, with 10 nucleotides matching TRBD1. The germline CDR1 and CDR2 sequences are GTSNPN and SVGIG (reference sequence). This CDR3 has 16 residues. The junction had 12 bases not matched to a gene; V was cut back by 4 bases and J by 7 bases. The CDR3, as DNA: TGTGCCTGGACCGAGCCCGGGACAGGGGTGTTCGGGGAGCTGTTTTTT. Translating gives CAWTEPGTGVFGELFF.

This chain joins TRBV9 and TRBJ1-1, with unresolved D. Trimming took 0 bases from V and 3 from J, leaving 12 bases between them. CDR3 size: 15 residues. Germline lookup yields CDR1 SGDLS and CDR2 YYNGEE. CDR3 coding DNA: TGTGCCAGCAGCGTAGGAAGGACCGTGGACACTGAAGCTTTCTTT. It encodes CASSVGRTVDTEAFF.

This chain joins TRBV10-3 and TRBJ2-7, with D perhaps TRBD1 (6 bases). Germline V lookup: CDR1 ENHRY, CDR2 SYGVKD. The CDR3 is 12 amino acids. Trimming pared 11 bases from V and 5 bases from J, leaving 16 bases between. CDR3 sequence: CAARRGENEQYF. CDR3 DNA: TGTGCCGCACGCAGGGGAGAGAACGAGCAGTACTTC.

This chain links TRBV3-1 with TRBJ2-1, with 11 bases matching TRBD1. The germline V gene encodes CDR1 LGHDT and CDR2 YNNKEL (reference sequence). Trimming at V came to 2 bases and at J to 6 bases, leaving 6 bases not matched to a gene. This CDR3 has 16 residues. The CDR3 DNA reads as TGTGCCAGCAGCCAACGGACAGGGGGCGCAGTCAATGAGCAGTTCTTC. It yields the protein CASSQRTGGAVNEQFF.

This rearrangement joins TRBV29-1 to TRBJ1-2; D gene unclear. The CDR3 is made up of 12 amino acids. Per the germline V gene, CDR1 is SQVTM and CDR2 is ANQGSEA. V lost 6 bases and J 0 bases, leaving 8 bases between the germline ends. The CDR3 loop reads CSVAVANYGYTF. The CDR3 DNA follows: TGCAGCGTAGCGGTAGCTAACTATGGCTACACCTTC.